This TCR beta chain was sequenced during a study of shared clonotypes between healthy human individuals. Study information: CD8 memory received one plate per donor, CD8 naive two, CD4 memory three and CD4 naive three. Study results and caveats: It was the non-shared clonotypes that had lower generation probabilities than clonotypes shared by all four donors.

For this clone: Its antigen is as yet unknown.

This CDR3 is built from 13 residues. V lost 6 bases, J lost 3 bases, and 12 bases lay in between. Germline V CDR1 and CDR2: MDHEN, SYDVKM. Only in-frame clones appear in the TCRdb table, and some are missing; sequencing was by immunoSEQ multiplex PCR. The table records about 2 million clones, approximately 94% of them present only once. The naive CD8 population came from CD45RO-negative cells selected for CCR7, without terminally differentiated effector memory CD45RA+ cells. The donors were all Caucasian adults (living in Nashville, Tennessee). The origin of this receptor is a man younger than 30 in good health. The sample was naive CD8+ T cells sorted from blood. The rearrangement joins TRBV28 to TRBJ2-7; either TRBD1 or TRBD2 may supply D (5 bases each). CDR3 amino acids: CASRFEGYYEQYF. The CDR3 DNA reads as TGTGCCAGCAGGTTCGAGGGGTACTACGAGCAGTACTTC. Using reference TRBV28 and TRBJ2-7 for the parts outside the CDR3, the full variable domain is DVKVTQSSRYLVKRTGEKVFLECVQDMDHENMFWYRQDPGLGLRLIYFSYDVKMKEKGDIPEGYSVSREKKERFSLILESASTNQTSMYLCASRFEGYYEQYFGPGTRLTVT.